This is a list of T cell receptor beta chains from one sample in a study of T cell responses to AZD1222 COVID-19 vaccine. Produced via immunoSEQ multiplex PCR; TCRdb's table is partial and in-frame only. The sample consists of some 170,000 clones, 70% to 90% of them appearing once. The sample was peripheral blood, taken 28 days after the second dose of the MenACWY control vaccine. The receptors come from an adult who received the MenACWY meningococcal vaccine as a control. Both conserved end residues are part of each CDR3. D genes are given only for firm matches. Not all rows give a size; the values are once, few, many and, for expanded clones, a class.

clone size: .; J gene: TRBJ2-5; V gene: TRBV5-6; D gene: .; CDR3 protein: CASSLGSLGVSETQYF; CDR3 DNA: TGTGCCAGCAGCTTGGGTTCACTAGGGGTGTCGGAGACCCAGTACTTC
clone size: once; J gene: TRBJ2-4; V gene: TRBV2; D gene: TRBD1; CDR3 protein: CASRTGTGQNIQYF; CDR3 DNA: TGTGCCAGCAGGACCGGGACAGGACAAAACATTCAGTACTTC
clone size: once; J gene: TRBJ2-5; V gene: TRBV7-9; D gene: TRBD1; CDR3 protein: CASSLRQGVKETQYF; CDR3 DNA: TGTGCCAGCAGCTTAAGACAGGGAGTAAAAGAGACCCAGTACTTC
clone size: once; J gene: TRBJ1-5; V gene: TRBV11-2; D gene: TRBD1; CDR3 protein: CASSLDRTGGQPQHF; CDR3 DNA: TGTGCCAGCAGCTTAGATAGGACAGGGGGACAGCCCCAGCATTTT
clone size: once; J gene: TRBJ2-1; V gene: TRBV7-9; D gene: .; CDR3 protein: CASSLGSVLDEQFF; CDR3 DNA: TGTGCCAGCAGCTTAGGGTCGGTGCTCGATGAGCAGTTCTTC
clone size: .; J gene: TRBJ2-3; V gene: TRBV27; D gene: .; CDR3 protein: CASSSGTRGFTQYF; CDR3 DNA: TGTGCCAGCAGTTCCGGGACGAGAGGTTTTACGCAGTATTTT
clone size: .; J gene: TRBJ1-1; V gene: TRBV11-2; D gene: TRBD1; CDR3 protein: CASSPYLTGIEAFF; CDR3 DNA: TGTGCCAGCAGCCCCTACCTGACAGGGATTGAAGCTTTCTTT
clone size: .; J gene: TRBJ2-7; V gene: TRBV27; D gene: TRBD1; CDR3 protein: CASRLGQGTYEQYF; CDR3 DNA: TGTGCCAGCAGATTGGGACAGGGGACCTACGAGCAGTACTTC
clone size: once; J gene: TRBJ2-5; V gene: TRBV7-2; D gene: .; CDR3 protein: CASRTNQETQYF; CDR3 DNA: TGTGCCAGCAGGACAAACCAAGAGACCCAGTACTTC
clone size: .; J gene: TRBJ1-5; V gene: TRBV19; D gene: .; CDR3 protein: CASSIGGQPQHF; CDR3 DNA: TGTGCCAGTAGTATAGGGGGGCAGCCCCAGCATTTT
clone size: .; J gene: TRBJ1-4; V gene: TRBV6-5; D gene: .; CDR3 protein: CASRVRAAGEKLFF; CDR3 DNA: TGTGCCAGCAGGGTCCGAGCGGCGGGAGAAAAACTGTTTTTT
clone size: .; J gene: TRBJ1-6; V gene: TRBV4-1; D gene: .; CDR3 protein: CASSRVGGRTNLVPLHF; CDR3 DNA: TGCGCCAGCAGCCGAGTTGGGGGACGGACCAATTTGGTTCCCCTCCACTTT
clone size: .; J gene: TRBJ2-7; V gene: TRBV7-9; D gene: .; CDR3 protein: CASSSRGQPAGEQYF; CDR3 DNA: TGTGCCAGCAGCTCCCGGGGACAGCCCGCGGGGGAGCAGTACTTC
clone size: .; J gene: TRBJ2-1; V gene: TRBV19; D gene: .; CDR3 protein: CASSIARPPGRNEQFF; CDR3 DNA: TGTGCCAGTAGTATTGCTCGACCGCCCGGTCGTAATGAGCAGTTCTTC
clone size: .; J gene: TRBJ1-2; V gene: TRBV28; D gene: TRBD1; CDR3 protein: CASSFSRTGGYGYTF; CDR3 DNA: TGTGCCAGCAGTTTCTCAAGGACAGGGGGCTATGGCTACACCTTC
clone size: .; J gene: TRBJ2-7; V gene: TRBV9; D gene: TRBD2; CDR3 protein: CASSRGGLAAYEQYF; CDR3 DNA: TGTGCCAGCAGCAGGGGGGGACTAGCGGCCTACGAGCAGTACTTC
clone size: .; J gene: TRBJ1-1; V gene: TRBV6-5; D gene: TRBD1; CDR3 protein: CASIRDRYTEAFF; CDR3 DNA: TGTGCCAGCATCCGGGACAGGTACACTGAAGCTTTCTTT
clone size: .; J gene: TRBJ2-1; V gene: TRBV24-1; D gene: .; CDR3 protein: CATSTSPSSYNEQFF; CDR3 DNA: TGTGCCACCAGTACTTCTCCCAGCTCCTACAATGAGCAGTTCTTC
clone size: .; J gene: TRBJ2-5; V gene: TRBV3-1/TRBV3-2; D gene: TRBD2; CDR3 protein: CASSLGLAGSGTQYF; CDR3 DNA: TGTGCCAGCAGCCTGGGACTAGCGGGAAGTGGGACCCAGTACTTC
clone size: once; J gene: TRBJ2-7; V gene: TRBV28; D gene: .; CDR3 protein: CASSPLIGEQYF; CDR3 DNA: TGTGCCAGCAGTCCTCTGATCGGGGAGCAGTACTTC
clone size: .; J gene: TRBJ2-5; V gene: TRBV7-9; D gene: .; CDR3 protein: CASSLEGPIGGETQYF; CDR3 DNA: TGTGCCAGCAGCTTAGAGGGGCCGATAGGAGGAGAGACCCAGTACTTC
clone size: .; J gene: TRBJ2-1; V gene: TRBV5-1; D gene: TRBD2; CDR3 protein: CASSFASGSSYNEQFF; CDR3 DNA: TGCGCCAGCAGCTTTGCTAGCGGGAGCTCCTACAATGAGCAGTTCTTC
clone size: .; J gene: TRBJ1-2; V gene: TRBV7-9; D gene: TRBD1; CDR3 protein: CASSYTPQGAGYTF; CDR3 DNA: TGTGCCAGCAGCTATACACCCCAGGGGGCGGGGTACACCTTC
clone size: .; J gene: TRBJ2-1; V gene: TRBV10-3; D gene: .; CDR3 protein: CAISAPVINEQFF; CDR3 DNA: TGTGCCATCAGTGCTCCAGTCATCAATGAGCAGTTCTTC
clone size: .; J gene: TRBJ2-2; V gene: TRBV30; D gene: .; CDR3 protein: CAWSVSLAGELFF; CDR3 DNA: TGTGCCTGGAGTGTATCCCTAGCCGGGGAGCTGTTTTTT
clone size: .; J gene: TRBJ2-5; V gene: TRBV28; D gene: TRBD1; CDR3 protein: CASSRDRGRRETQYF; CDR3 DNA: TGTGCCAGCAGTAGGGACAGGGGGCGCCGAGAGACCCAGTACTTC
clone size: .; J gene: TRBJ2-7; V gene: TRBV11-3; D gene: .; CDR3 protein: CASSLTGGEQYF; CDR3 DNA: TGTGCCAGCAGCTTAACAGGTGGCGAGCAGTACTTC
clone size: .; J gene: TRBJ2-1; V gene: TRBV30; D gene: .; CDR3 protein: CAWSLLSNNEQFF; CDR3 DNA: TGTGCCTGGAGTCTCCTGTCTAACAATGAGCAGTTCTTC
clone size: once; J gene: TRBJ1-6; V gene: TRBV6-5; D gene: TRBD1; CDR3 protein: CASSDGQAGSPLHF; CDR3 DNA: TGTGCCAGCAGCGACGGACAGGCCGGGTCACCCCTCCACTTT
clone size: .; J gene: TRBJ2-2; V gene: TRBV5-4; D gene: .; CDR3 protein: CASSSVLSSNTGELFF; CDR3 DNA: TGTGCCAGCAGCTCCGTCCTTTCTTCTAACACCGGGGAGCTGTTTTTT
clone size: .; J gene: TRBJ2-5; V gene: TRBV11-3; D gene: .; CDR3 protein: CASSLGLGAGETQYF; CDR3 DNA: TGTGCCAGCAGCTTAGGACTGGGGGCAGGAGAGACCCAGTACTTC
clone size: .; J gene: TRBJ2-7; V gene: TRBV2; D gene: .; CDR3 protein: CASKEAYEQYF; CDR3 DNA: TGTGCCAGCAAGGAAGCATACGAGCAGTACTTC
clone size: .; J gene: TRBJ1-6; V gene: TRBV28; D gene: TRBD1; CDR3 protein: CASSSGQFQNSPLHF; CDR3 DNA: TGTGCCAGCAGTTCGGGACAGTTCCAAAATTCACCCCTCCACTTT
clone size: once; J gene: TRBJ1-6; V gene: TRBV5-1; D gene: .; CDR3 protein: CASSLGPLGPLHF; CDR3 DNA: TGCGCCAGCAGCTTGGGACCCTTGGGACCCCTCCACTTT
clone size: .; J gene: TRBJ1-1; V gene: TRBV24-1; D gene: .; CDR3 protein: CATSDASGYTEAFF; CDR3 DNA: TGTGCCACCAGTGACGCGTCAGGGTACACTGAAGCTTTCTTT
clone size: .; J gene: TRBJ2-5; V gene: TRBV3-1/TRBV3-2; D gene: .; CDR3 protein: CASSPRITGLETQYF; CDR3 DNA: TGTGCCAGCAGCCCGCGAATTACAGGGCTAGAGACCCAGTACTTC
clone size: .; J gene: TRBJ2-7; V gene: TRBV19; D gene: .; CDR3 protein: CASSSVWGLGYEQYF; CDR3 DNA: TGTGCCAGTAGTTCCGTCTGGGGACTGGGATACGAGCAGTACTTC
clone size: .; J gene: TRBJ1-2; V gene: TRBV19; D gene: .; CDR3 protein: CASSISPGMNYGYTF; CDR3 DNA: TGTGCCAGTAGTATAAGTCCGGGCATGAACTATGGCTACACCTTC
clone size: .; J gene: TRBJ2-2; V gene: TRBV9; D gene: .; CDR3 protein: CASSAPGRTYTGELFF; CDR3 DNA: TGTGCCAGCAGCGCCCCCGGTAGGACATACACCGGGGAGCTGTTTTTT